Sequencing of this T cell receptor beta chain was carried out in a study of CD8 T cells in ankylosing spondylitis. Molecular-barcoded quantitative 5'-RACE produced these TCR beta libraries. TCRdb used MiXCR to reprocess the 5' RACE reads, holding one entry per CDR3 protein. The sample comprises about 400,000 distinct CDR3 sequences, 20% to 25% of which are singletons, and around 13% rests with the top ten. The CDR3 has 18 amino acids. The J segment lost 3 bases and the V segment lost 4 bases, leaving 11 bases of the junction unmatched. Germline V gene sequence: CDR1 MDHEN, CDR2 SYDVKM. This clonotype was counted a few times. What it binds is not known. Whole-study results and caveats: Clones tied to disease were said to be significantly enriched in matched ankylosing spondylitis synovial fluid. One TCR beta motif, made up of roughly eight highly homologous variants, appeared characteristic of ankylosing spondylitis blood.

The sequencing sample was made of blood, either unsorted or a sorted T cell fraction (not recorded which). The TCR originated in a male donor with ankylosing spondylitis or in good health (not recorded which). The chain joins TRBV28 to TRBJ2-6; TRBD1 agrees at 8 bases. The CDR3 loop is CASSSQGVRFVGANVLTF. The CDR3, as DNA: TGTGCCAGCAGTTCACAGGGGGTACGTTTCGTTGGGGCCAACGTCCTGACTTTC.